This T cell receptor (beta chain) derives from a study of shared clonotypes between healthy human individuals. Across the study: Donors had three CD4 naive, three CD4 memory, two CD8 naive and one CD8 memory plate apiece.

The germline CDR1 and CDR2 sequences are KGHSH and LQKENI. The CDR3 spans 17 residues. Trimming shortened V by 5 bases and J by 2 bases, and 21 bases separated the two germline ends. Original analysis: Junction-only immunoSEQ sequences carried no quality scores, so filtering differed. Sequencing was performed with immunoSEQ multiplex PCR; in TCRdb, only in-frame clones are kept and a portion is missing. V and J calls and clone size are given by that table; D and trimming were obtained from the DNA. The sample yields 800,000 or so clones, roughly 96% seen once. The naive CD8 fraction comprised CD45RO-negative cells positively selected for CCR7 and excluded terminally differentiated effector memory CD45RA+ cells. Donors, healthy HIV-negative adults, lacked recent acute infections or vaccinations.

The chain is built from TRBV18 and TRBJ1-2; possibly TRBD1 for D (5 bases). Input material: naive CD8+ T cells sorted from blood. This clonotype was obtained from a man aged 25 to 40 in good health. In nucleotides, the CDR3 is TGTGCCAGCTCAGAACCGATTCAGGGCTGGGGAAACTATGGCTACACCTTC. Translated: CASSEPIQGWGNYGYTF.